This T cell receptor (beta chain) is drawn from a study of blood T cell repertoires in COVID-19. Data came from immunoSEQ multiplex PCR; TCRdb stores just in-frame clones and leaves some out. The data contain 200,000 to 300,000 clones, approximately 80% of them seen just once; the ten biggest clones take up approximately 3.5%. V dropped 4 bases and J dropped 4 bases, with 13 bases sitting between them. Germline V CDR1 and CDR2: KGHSH, LQKENI. The CDR3 is made up of 14 amino acids. The sample holds a few counts of this clone. Sequencing was done on a sample of peripheral blood. This TCR was recovered from a woman aged 18-35 years with acute or convalescent COVID-19. This sequence joins TRBV18 and TRBJ1-1; D is perhaps TRBD1 (6 bases). Written as DNA, the CDR3 is TGTGCCAGCTCACTAACAGGGTCTGGCACTGAAGCTTTCTTT. Residues: CASSLTGSGTEAFF.